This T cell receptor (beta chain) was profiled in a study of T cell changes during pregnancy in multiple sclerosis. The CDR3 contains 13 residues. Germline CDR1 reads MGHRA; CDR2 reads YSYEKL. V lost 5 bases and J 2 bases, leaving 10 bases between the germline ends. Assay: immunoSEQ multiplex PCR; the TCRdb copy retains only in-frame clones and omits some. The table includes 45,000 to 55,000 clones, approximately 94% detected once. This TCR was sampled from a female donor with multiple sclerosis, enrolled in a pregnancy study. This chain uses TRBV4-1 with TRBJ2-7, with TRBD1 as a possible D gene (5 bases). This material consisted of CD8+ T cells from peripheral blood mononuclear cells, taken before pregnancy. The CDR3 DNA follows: TGCGCCAGCAGCTTCGACAGAACCTACGAGCAGTACTTC. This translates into CASSFDRTYEQYF.